This entry features one T cell receptor (beta chain) sequence. The antigen remains undetermined. Other DNA sequences in the same sample also yield this CDR3. The sample originates from a study of shared clonotypes between healthy human individuals. Study-wide context: Those who served as donors were a couple of women and a few men between the ages of 18 and 49. Study-wide points: Shared across several donors were around 5% of the naive CD4 clonotypes. Naive subsets tended to show greater estimated richness than memory subsets.

Deep level was the assay's run setting. The assay was immunoSEQ multiplex PCR, and TCRdb's table has in-frame clones only and misses some. The table lists about 1 million clones, approximately 70% of them singletons. In germline, CDR1 is SNHLY, CDR2 FYNNEI. The CDR3 has 13 amino acids. V dropped 7 bases and J dropped 2; count of bases not matched to a gene: 4. This TCR was sampled from a man aged 18-30 years in good health. The genes are TRBV2 and TRBJ2-5, with 7 bases fitting TRBD1. The sample comprised memory CD4+ T cells sorted from blood. Specified subset: CD45RA-negative fraction. CDR3 protein: CASTVRGQETQYF. In DNA, the CDR3 is TGTGCCAGCACTGTCAGGGGGCAAGAGACCCAGTACTTC.